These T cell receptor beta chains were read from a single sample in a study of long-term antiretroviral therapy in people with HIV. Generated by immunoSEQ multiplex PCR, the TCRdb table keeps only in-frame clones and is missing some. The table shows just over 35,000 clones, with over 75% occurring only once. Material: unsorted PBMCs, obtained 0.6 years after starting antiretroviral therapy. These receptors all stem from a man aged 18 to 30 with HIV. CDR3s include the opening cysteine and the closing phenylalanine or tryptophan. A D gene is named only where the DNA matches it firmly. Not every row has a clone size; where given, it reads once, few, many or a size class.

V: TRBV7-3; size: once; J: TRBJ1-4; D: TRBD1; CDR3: CASSPGQVKNEKLFF; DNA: TGTGCCAGCAGCCCGGGACAGGTCAAGAATGAAAAACTGTTTTTT
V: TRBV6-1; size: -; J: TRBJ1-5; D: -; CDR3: CASRGVGGFNQPQHF; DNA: TGTGCCAGCAGAGGAGTGGGAGGGTTCAATCAGCCCCAGCATTTT
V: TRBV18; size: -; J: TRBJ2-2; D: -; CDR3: CASSPSTVTGELFF; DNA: TGTGCCAGCTCACCATCAACAGTCACCGGGGAGCTGTTTTTT
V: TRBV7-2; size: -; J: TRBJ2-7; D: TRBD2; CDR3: CASSLGLAGGLRDYEQYF; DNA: TGTGCCAGCAGCTTGGGACTAGCGGGAGGCCTCAGGGACTACGAGCAGTACTTC
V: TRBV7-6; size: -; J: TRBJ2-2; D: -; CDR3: CASGLVPTGGANTGELFF; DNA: TGTGCCAGCGGCCTCGTCCCTACCGGGGGTGCGAACACCGGGGAGCTGTTTTTT
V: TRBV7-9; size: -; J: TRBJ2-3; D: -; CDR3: CASSLASRSDTQYF; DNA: TGTGCCAGCAGCTTGGCTAGCCGGTCGGATACGCAGTATTTT
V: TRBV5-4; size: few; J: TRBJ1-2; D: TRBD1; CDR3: CASSLGQGGYTF; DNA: TGTGCCAGCAGTTTGGGACAGGGTGGCTACACCTTC
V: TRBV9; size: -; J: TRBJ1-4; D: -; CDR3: CASSSTGWREKLFF; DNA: TGTGCCAGCAGCTCAACAGGGTGGCGTGAAAAACTGTTTTTT
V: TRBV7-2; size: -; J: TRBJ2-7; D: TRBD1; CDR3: CASSLHRDRGYEQYF; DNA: TGTGCCAGCAGCTTGCACCGGGACAGGGGCTACGAGCAGTACTTC
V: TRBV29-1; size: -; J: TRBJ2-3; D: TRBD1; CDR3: CSVTLGTGRTDTQYF; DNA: TGCAGCGTTACTTTGGGGACAGGGAGGACAGATACGCAGTATTTT
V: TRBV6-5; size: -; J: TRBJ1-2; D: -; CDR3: CASSYSPQGNYGYTF; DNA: TGTGCCAGCAGTTACTCCCCACAGGGAAACTATGGCTACACCTTC
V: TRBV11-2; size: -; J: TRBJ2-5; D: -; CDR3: CASSLRSRIRAASETQYF; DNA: TGTGCCAGCAGCTTAAGGTCAAGAATCCGGGCAGCTAGTGAGACCCAGTACTTC
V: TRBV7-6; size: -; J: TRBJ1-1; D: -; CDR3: CASRPTGTPNTEAFF; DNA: TGTGCCAGCAGACCAACCGGGACACCTAACACTGAAGCTTTCTTT
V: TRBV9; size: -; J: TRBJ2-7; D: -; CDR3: CASSVGVNPYEQYF; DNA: TGTGCCAGCAGCGTAGGAGTCAATCCCTACGAGCAGTACTTC
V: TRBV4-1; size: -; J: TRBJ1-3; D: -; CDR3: CASSQVLAGGGRTIYF; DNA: TGCGCCAGCAGCCAAGTCTTGGCAGGTGGTGGACGCACCATATATTTT
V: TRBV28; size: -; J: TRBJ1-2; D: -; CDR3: CASSLGVLGPYGYTF; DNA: TGTGCCAGCAGTTTAGGGGTCCTAGGGCCCTATGGCTACACCTTC
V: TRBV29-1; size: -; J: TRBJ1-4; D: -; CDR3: CSVLKGLNEKLFF; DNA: TGCAGCGTTTTAAAGGGACTTAATGAAAAACTGTTTTTT
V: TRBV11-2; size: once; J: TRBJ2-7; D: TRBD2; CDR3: CASSLALGTSGSYEQYF; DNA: TGTGCCAGCAGCTTAGCCCTAGGAACTAGCGGCTCATACGAGCAGTACTTC
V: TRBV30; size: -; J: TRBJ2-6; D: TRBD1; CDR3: CAWSPGTGNSGANVLTF; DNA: TGTGCCTGGAGTCCCGGGACAGGGAACTCTGGGGCCAACGTCCTGACTTTC
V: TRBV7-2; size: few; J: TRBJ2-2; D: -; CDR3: CASSPLTANTGELFF; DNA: TGTGCCAGCAGCCCCCTCACAGCGAACACCGGGGAGCTGTTTTTT
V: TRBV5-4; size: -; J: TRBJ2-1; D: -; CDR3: CASSLGNEQFF; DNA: TGTGCCAGCAGCTTGGGCAATGAGCAGTTCTTC
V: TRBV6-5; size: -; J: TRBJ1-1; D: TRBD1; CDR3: CASRGQGMNTEAFF; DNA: TGTGCCAGCAGGGGACAGGGGATGAACACTGAAGCTTTCTTT
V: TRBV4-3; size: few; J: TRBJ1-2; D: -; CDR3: CASSQDPGNYGYTF; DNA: TGCGCCAGCAGCCAAGACCCAGGGAACTATGGCTACACCTTC
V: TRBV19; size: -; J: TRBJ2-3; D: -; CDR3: CASTPKRRGYTDTQYF; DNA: TGTGCCAGTACTCCCAAACGGAGGGGGTACACAGATACGCAGTATTTT
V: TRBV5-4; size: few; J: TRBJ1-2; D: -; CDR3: CASSLTNHYGYTF; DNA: TGTGCCAGCAGCTTGACAAACCACTATGGCTACACCTTC
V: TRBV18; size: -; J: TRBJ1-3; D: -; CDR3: CASSPPTGLGSGNTIYF; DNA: TGTGCCAGCTCACCCCCTACGGGACTGGGCTCTGGAAACACCATATATTTT
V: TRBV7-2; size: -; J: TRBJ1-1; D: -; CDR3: CASSLSWAVEAFF; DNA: TGTGCCAGCAGCTTATCTTGGGCAGTTGAAGCTTTCTTT